This T cell receptor (beta chain) appears in the sequencing data of a study of shared clonotypes between healthy human individuals. The study's findings and limits: Expectations were that clonotype sharing among donors would be affected by sequencing depth.

This table comes from immunoSEQ multiplex PCR, and its TCRdb copy is limited to in-frame clones, with some not included. Counted here are some 680,000 clones, around 78% occurring once; the ten biggest clones make up around 1.7%. The CDR3 is 15 residues long. CDR1 and CDR2 (germline): MNHNY, SVGAGI (reference sequence). Losses at the gene ends were 6 bases for V and 4 bases for J; bases not matched to a gene: 5. This clone was seen only a few times. Antigen: not known. The receptor was derived from a woman in her 30s in good health. Material: memory CD4+ T cells sorted from blood. The subset denotes: CD45RA-negative fraction. The rearrangement links TRBV6-6 to TRBJ2-3; the match to TRBD2 covers 12 bases. DNA of the CDR3: TGTGCCAGCAGCCTAGCGGGAGGGCCTTCAGATACGCAGTATTTT. Translation gives CASSLAGGPSDTQYF.